These 3 T cell receptor beta chains originate from one sample sequenced in a study of blood T cell repertoires in COVID-19. Data came from immunoSEQ multiplex PCR; TCRdb stores just in-frame clones and leaves some out. The sample yields approximately 300,000 clones, 85% to 90% seen once. The sample taken for sequencing was PBMCs or T cells enriched from blood (not recorded which). Receptors originate from a woman aged 18 to 35 who had recovered from COVID-19.

The rearrangement joins TRBV6-5 to TRBJ1-1; no clear D gene. CDR3 length: 13 residues. CDR1 MNHEY and CDR2 SVGAGI come from the germline V gene. The V and J ends lost 2 bases and 0 bases respectively, with 4 bases between them. CDR3 sequence (DNA): TGTGCCAGCAGTTACCTTATGAACACTGAAGCTTTCTTT. This translates into CASSYLMNTEAFF.

V and J are TRBV19 and TRBJ2-5; 8 positions match TRBD2. V lost 7 bases to trimming and J lost 0 bases; unmatched junction nucleotides: 7. The CDR3 runs to 15 residues. CDR1 is LNHDA, CDR2 SQIVND, per germline (reference sequence). The CDR3 region has the DNA TGTGCCAGTACCCCGACTAGCGCGAACCAAGAGACCCAGTACTTC. It translates to CASTPTSANQETQYF.

This clone has a single count. The V and J genes are TRBV3-1 (or the pseudogene TRBV3-2) and TRBJ2-5, with D maybe TRBD2 (5 bases). This CDR3 has 14 amino acids. Germline-derived CDR1 and CDR2 are LGHDT and YNNKEL (reference sequence). Between the trimmed V and J ends, which lost 1 base and 1 base, there was a span of 7 bases. This CDR3 is CASSQAGSQETQYF. In nucleotides, the CDR3 is TGTGCCAGCAGCCAAGCGGGATCCCAAGAGACCCAGTACTTC.